This passage covers 23 T cell receptor beta chains from one sample sequenced in a study of cytomegalovirus exposure and HLA in healthy donors. 60 Vbeta and 13 Jbeta primers were used in PCR. Repertoires were generated with immunoSEQ multiplex PCR, while TCRdb's copy carries only in-frame clones and drops some. The table includes fewer than 250,000 clones, less than 85% detected once. Material for sequencing was PBMCs. The receptors come from a man aged 18 to 29 in good health and CMV-seronegative.

J is TRBJ2-1 and V is TRBV5-4, with 10 bases that match TRBD2. Trimming at V came to 10 bases and at J to 7 bases, leaving 8 bases not matched to a gene. The length of the CDR3 is 13 residues. Germline V CDR1 and CDR2: SGHNT, YYREEE (reference sequence). The CDR3 loop is CAGASGSYNEQFF. The CDR3 DNA reads as TGTGCCGGAGCTAGCGGGAGTTATAATGAGCAGTTCTTC.

The V gene is TRBV5-5, the J gene TRBJ2-1; 8 bases match TRBD2. The CDR3 is 13 amino acids. The V gene end was trimmed by 4 bases and the J gene end by 6 bases; junction bases not matched to a gene: 3. Germline V CDR1 and CDR2: SGHKS, YYEKEE (reference sequence). The CDR3 spells CASSPGTSNEQFF. CDR3 coding DNA: TGTGCCAGCAGCCCCGGGACTAGCAATGAGCAGTTCTTC.

The genes are TRBV7-3 and TRBJ2-7, with TRBD1 as a possible D gene (7 bases). The CDR3 totals 16 residues. In germline, CDR1 is SGHTA, CDR2 FQGTGA. V shed 1 base and J shed 0 bases, with 13 bases lying between them. The CDR3 DNA follows: TGTGCCAGCAGCTTAAGGGGGCGGGACAGCTCCTACGAGCAGTACTTC. It specifies CASSLRGRDSSYEQYF.

This clone was detected once. The J gene is TRBJ2-1, the V gene TRBV9; 11 nucleotides match TRBD2. In germline, CDR1 is SGDLS, CDR2 YYNGEE. The CDR3 length is 15 residues. V shed 0 bases, J shed 7 bases, and the junction held 3 bases outside the gene matches. The CDR3 coding sequence is TGTGCCAGCAGCGTAGATTCTAGCGGGAGGAATGAGCAGTTCTTC. Residues: CASSVDSSGRNEQFF.

The rearrangement joins TRBV14 to TRBJ1-1; 7 nucleotides agree with TRBD1. The CDR3 sequence is 13 residues long. Germline loops: CDR1 SGHDN, CDR2 FVKESK. V gave up 0 bases and J gave up 11 bases; unmatched junction bases: 6. CDR3 region: CASSQDPGTVAFF. CDR3 nucleotides: TGTGCCAGCAGCCAAGATCCCGGGACAGTGGCTTTCTTT.

The V call is TRBV29-1, the J call TRBJ2-3; perhaps TRBD1 as D (5 bases). V lost 3 bases and J lost 2, with 9 bases in between. This CDR3 comprises 13 residues. Germline CDR1 reads SQVTM; CDR2 reads ANQGSEA. CDR3 residues: CSVDPGNTDTQYF. Here the CDR3 DNA reads TGCAGCGTTGATCCAGGGAACACAGATACGCAGTATTTT.

This CDR3 reads CASQREGRDEQYF. CDR3 coding DNA: TGTGCCTCACAGAGAGAGGGTAGGGACGAGCAGTACTTC. The gene calls are TRBV10-3 and TRBJ2-7; maybe TRBD2 (5 bases). The CDR3 runs to 13 residues. V lost 11 bases, J lost 5 bases, and 19 bases lay in between. Germline loops: CDR1 ENHRY, CDR2 SYGVKD.

The chain carries TRBV2 and TRBJ1-6, with D possibly matching TRBD1 (6 bases). Per the germline V gene, CDR1 is SNHLY and CDR2 is FYNNEI. V was pared by 6 bases and J by 7 bases, with 10 bases between. This CDR3 is 13 amino acids long. This CDR3 reads CASRPTGNSPLHF. Written as DNA, the CDR3 is TGTGCCAGCAGGCCTACAGGGAATTCACCCCTCCACTTT.

The chain combines TRBV5-5 with TRBJ1-1; possible D gene TRBD1, 6 bases. The CDR3 runs to 12 residues. The V gene lost 6 bases and the J gene lost 4 bases, with 10 bases spanning the gap. CDR1 is SGHKS, CDR2 YYEKEE, per germline (reference sequence). This chain's CDR3 is CASKGGGTEAFF. The CDR3, as DNA: TGTGCCAGCAAGGGGGGGGGCACTGAAGCTTTCTTT.

The CDR3 reads CSVITGSSSYNEQFF. CDR3 sequence (DNA): TGCAGCGTCATTACAGGTTCGAGCTCCTACAATGAGCAGTTCTTC. This chain uses TRBV29-1 with TRBJ2-1, with D possibly matching TRBD1 (5 bases). The CDR3 sequence is 15 residues long. Germline loops: CDR1 SQVTM, CDR2 ANQGSEA. V dropped 6 bases and J dropped 0 bases, with 15 bases sitting between them.

The chain carries TRBV27 and TRBJ1-1, with a weak D call TRBD1 (5 bases). The CDR3 is made up of 13 amino acids. V lost 6 bases to trimming and J lost 3 bases, with 11 bases between them. Germline V CDR1 and CDR2: MNHEY, SMNVEV (reference sequence). CDR3 loop: CASSRRGDTEAFF. For the CDR3, the DNA is TGTGCCAGCAGCCGCCGGGGGGACACTGAAGCTTTCTTT.

The chain recombines TRBV13 with TRBJ1-1; possibly TRBD1 for D (6 bases). V was trimmed by 5 bases and J by 4 bases, leaving 14 bases between them. CDR1 is PRHDT, CDR2 FYEKMQ, per germline (reference sequence). The CDR3 sequence is 14 residues long. The DNA of the CDR3 is TGTGCCAGCAGCCCCGGGGGGGGCGGCACTGAAGCTTTCTTT. Residues: CASSPGGGGTEAFF.

The chain's CDR3 is CASSSTGALDTIYF. The CDR3 DNA is TGTGCCAGCAGCTCAACAGGGGCACTAGACACCATATATTTT. This rearrangement joins TRBV11-2 to TRBJ1-3; 7 bases fit TRBD1. With 4 bases clipped from V and 8 bases from J, the junction kept 8 bases outside the gene matches. Germline assignment: CDR1 SGHAT and CDR2 FQNNGV. The CDR3 totals 14 residues.

This clone was counted only a few times. The CDR3 sequence is CAGRTAGEAFF. The CDR3 nucleotides read TGTGCCGGAAGGACGGCGGGGGAAGCTTTCTTT. The rearrangement joins TRBV6-6 to TRBJ1-1; no clear D gene. Germline CDR1 MNHNY, CDR2 SVGAGI (reference sequence). The V gene lost 11 bases and the J gene lost 8 bases, with 15 bases spanning the gap. This CDR3 spans 11 amino acids.

The chain links TRBV30 to TRBJ1-2, with D hard to call. Germline CDR1 and CDR2: GTSNPN and SVGIG (reference sequence). The CDR3 is made up of 15 amino acids. V lost 2 bases and J lost 2, with 15 bases in between. CDR3 DNA: TGTGCCTGGAGTTATACGGGATATCCAAACTATGGCTACACCTTC. It yields the protein CAWSYTGYPNYGYTF.

The rearrangement joins TRBV18 to TRBJ1-2; maybe TRBD1 (5 bases). CDR1 is KGHSH and CDR2 is LQKENI in the germline V gene. Trimming removed 3 bases at V and 8 bases at J, with 13 bases between. The CDR3 has 13 residues. CDR3 DNA sequence: TGTGCCAGCTCACCGGACAAGGGCCCCGGCTACACCTTC. Translating it yields CASSPDKGPGYTF.

The chain is built from TRBV9 and TRBJ2-1; the match to TRBD2 covers 7 bases. CDR3 length equals 15 residues. CDR1 SGDLS and CDR2 YYNGEE come from the germline V gene. Trimming removed 0 bases from V and 4 bases from J; junction bases left unmatched: 4. The CDR3 sequence is CASSVGASGYNEQFF. The CDR3, as DNA: TGTGCCAGCAGCGTAGGGGCTAGCGGTTACAATGAGCAGTTCTTC. Drawing the rest from reference TRBV9 and TRBJ2-1, the complete variable domain is DSGVTQTPKHLITATGQRVTLRCSPRSGDLSVYWYQQSLDQGLQFLIQYYNGEERAKGNILERFSAQQFPDLHSELNLSSLELGDSALYFCASSVGASGYNEQFFGPGTRLTVL.

The chain carries TRBV11-2 and TRBJ1-2; D is unresolved. The length of the CDR3 is 14 residues. V was cut by 2 bases and J by 6 bases, with 13 bases left in between. Germline assignment: CDR1 SGHAT and CDR2 FQNNGV. The DNA of the CDR3 is TGTGCCAGCAGCTTACAGAGAGGGTACAATGGCTACACCTTC. Translation: CASSLQRGYNGYTF.

V usage is TRBV6-5 and J usage is TRBJ1-2, with no clear D. The CDR3 totals 16 residues. The V end was cut by 2 bases, the J end by 5 bases, with 18 bases between. Germline V gene lookup returns CDR1 MNHEY and CDR2 SVGAGI. The CDR3 DNA sequence: TGTGCCAGCAGTTACGGGAGAGGGCGCCCCATATATGGCTACACCTTC. Its translation: CASSYGRGRPIYGYTF.

The chain joins TRBV28 to TRBJ2-7, with D hard to call. Germline-derived CDR1 and CDR2 are MDHEN and SYDVKM. The V end was cut by 4 bases, the J end by 6 bases, with 10 bases between. The CDR3 loop spans 12 amino acids. CDR3 protein: CASSSDSPEQYF. Here the CDR3 DNA reads TGTGCCAGCAGTTCAGACTCTCCCGAGCAGTACTTC.

A single count supports this clone. V usage is TRBV5-1 and J usage is TRBJ2-7; TRBD1 matches 7 bases. Germline assignment: CDR1 SGHRS and CDR2 YFSETQ. CDR3 length: 14 residues. J gave up 5 bases and V 4 bases, and 9 bases lay outside the gene matches. CDR3 in amino acids: CASSGVITGDEQYF. DNA for the CDR3: TGCGCCAGCAGCGGAGTCATAACAGGGGACGAGCAGTACTTC.

The genes are TRBV1 and TRBJ2-3; TRBD2 reflects the table's D call only, with no check against the DNA. TRBV1 is termed a pseudogene. CDR3 length: 18 amino acids. The DNA for the CDR3 is TGCACCAGCAGCCAAGATTTGAGACTAGCCGCTAGCACAGATACGCAGTATTTT. Translated: CTSSQDLRLAASTDTQYF.

A word on this clone: Other nucleotide sequences in the sample specify the same CDR3. The chain couples TRBV7-3 to TRBJ2-2; D perhaps matches TRBD2 (6 bases). V was pared by 3 bases and J by 6 bases, with 11 bases between. There are 14 residues in the CDR3. Germline V lookup: CDR1 SGHTA, CDR2 FQGTGA. The CDR3 sequence: CASSLVGEAGELFF. DNA of the CDR3: TGTGCCAGCAGCTTGGTGGGGGAGGCCGGGGAGCTGTTTTTT. The whole variable domain, filled in from reference TRBV7-3 and TRBJ2-2, reads GAGVSQTPSNKVTEKGKYVELRCDPISGHTALYWYRQSLGQGPEFLIYFQGTGAADDSGLPNDRFFAVRPEGSVSTLKIQRTERGDSAVYLCASSLVGEAGELFFGEGSRLTVL.